The 16 T cell receptor beta chains listed next were all sequenced from one sample in a study of T cells in Graves' hyperthyroidism and ophthalmopathy. Researchers took RNA transcripts and amplified the TCR beta CDR3 regions from them. The HTBI primer set served for first-round RT-PCR of the TCR CDR3. TCRdb reprocessed the multiplex PCR reads via MiXCR and lists one record per CDR3 protein. This sample carries 620,000 or so distinct CDR3 sequences, approximately 15% of them seen once, and the ten largest clones take approximately 12%. Sample: blood. These receptors originate from a woman aged 45-60 years with Graves' ophthalmopathy.

This clonotype came up a few times. The rearrangement uses TRBV5-1 and TRBJ2-1, with 10 positions matching TRBD1. Per the germline V gene, CDR1 is SGHRS and CDR2 is YFSETQ. Losses at the gene ends were 5 bases for V and 15 bases for J; bases not matched to a gene: 14. This CDR3 spans 14 amino acids. The CDR3 DNA reads TGCGCCAGCAGGTCCGGGACAGGGGTTTTAGCCCTGTTCTTC. Protein: CASRSGTGVLALFF.

This clonotype has more than one count but fewer than ten. This chain uses TRBV20-1 with TRBJ1-5; 10 nucleotides align to TRBD1. CDR3 length: 13 residues. V shed 5 bases, J shed 4 bases, and the junction held 2 bases outside the gene matches. Germline V gene data show CDR1 as DFQATT and CDR2 as SNEGSKA (reference sequence). CDR3 amino acids: CSAGTGDNQPQHF. In DNA, the CDR3 is TGCAGTGCTGGGACAGGGGATAATCAGCCCCAGCATTTT.

This clonotype appeared a few times. The V and J genes are TRBV10-3 and TRBJ2-5; D is ambiguous. The CDR3 loop spans 14 amino acids. V was clipped by 0 bases and J by 0 bases, with 5 bases between them. Germline values: CDR1 ENHRY, CDR2 SYGVKD. CDR3 region: CAISESMYQETQYF. In DNA form, the CDR3 reads TGTGCCATCAGTGAGTCTATGTACCAAGAGACCCAGTACTTC.

The sample holds many counts of this clonotype. The rearrangement uses TRBV29-1 and TRBJ2-3; 9 bases are shared with TRBD1. The length of the CDR3 is 14 residues. V trimming: 3 bases; J trimming: 0 bases; junction bases outside the gene matches: 1. Looked up from germline, CDR1 is SQVTM and CDR2 is ANQGSEA. CDR3: CSVEGQGSTDTQYF. The DNA of the CDR3 is TGCAGCGTTGAGGGACAGGGAAGCACAGATACGCAGTATTTT.

This clonotype was detected many times. This chain connects TRBV27 to TRBJ2-7; no clear D. Trimming shortened V by 1 base and J by 1 base, and 11 bases separated the two germline ends. The CDR3 length is 15 residues. Germline V lookup: CDR1 MNHEY, CDR2 SMNVEV (reference sequence). The CDR3: CASSLFPARSYEQYF. The DNA of the CDR3 is TGTGCCAGCAGTTTATTCCCGGCTAGATCCTACGAGCAGTACTTC.

The chain recombines TRBV9 with TRBJ1-2, with D maybe TRBD1 (6 bases). V was pared by 3 bases and J by 1 base, with 16 bases between. The CDR3 length is 16 residues. CDR1 and CDR2 from the germline V gene are SGDLS and YYNGEE. CDR3 region: CASSAHTGPFNYGYTF. CDR3 nucleotides: TGTGCCAGCAGCGCCCACACAGGGCCCTTTAACTATGGCTACACCTTC.

The rearrangement uses TRBV5-1 and TRBJ1-4; 9 bases are shared with TRBD1. The junction had 5 bases not matched to a gene; V was cut back by 0 bases and J by 8 bases. The germline gives CDR1 SGHRS, CDR2 YFSETQ. The CDR3 sequence is 15 residues long. CDR3 nucleotides: TGCGCCAGCAGCTTGGGCACAGGGGGCGAGGAAAAACTGTTTTTT. Protein product: CASSLGTGGEEKLFF.

There are many counts of this clonotype. V is TRBV12-3 or TRBV12-4 and J is TRBJ2-1; TRBD2 aligns across 8 bases. The CDR3 spans 13 residues. The J segment lost 13 bases and the V segment lost 6 bases, leaving 11 bases of the junction unmatched. This CDR3 reads CASSPEGGRLQFF. CDR3 DNA sequence: TGTGCCAGCAGCCCAGAGGGCGGGAGGTTACAGTTCTTC.

This clonotype has just a few counts. The chain employs TRBV7-9 and TRBJ2-5; the match to TRBD2 covers 8 bases. CDR1 is SEHNR, CDR2 FQNEAQ, per germline (reference sequence). V shed 5 bases and J 1 base; nucleotides not matched to a gene: 6. There are 15 residues in the CDR3. The DNA of the CDR3 is TGTGCCAGCAGCACAACTAGCGGACCCCAAGAGACCCAGTACTTC. Protein product: CASSTTSGPQETQYF.

This clonotype was picked up a small number of times. The chain recombines TRBV13 with TRBJ2-1, with 9 bases matching TRBD1. V shed 4 bases, J shed 3 bases, and the junction held 7 bases outside the gene matches. Germline V gives CDR1 PRHDT, CDR2 FYEKMQ (reference sequence). The CDR3 sequence is 16 residues long. DNA for the CDR3: TGTGCCAGCAGCTCTTCCGGGACAGGGAACTACAATGAGCAGTTCTTC. Translation: CASSSSGTGNYNEQFF.

This clonotype was counted at least ten times. The chain recombines TRBV7-9 with TRBJ2-1; tentative D call: TRBD2 (5 bases). The length of the CDR3 is 14 residues. Germline V gives CDR1 SEHNR, CDR2 FQNEAQ (reference sequence). With 1 base removed from V and 5 bases from J, the gap between germline ends came to 9 bases. CDR3 sequence (DNA): TGTGCCAGCAGCTTAGTTGACTACAACAATGAGCAGTTCTTC. Amino acid sequence: CASSLVDYNNEQFF.

The chain is built from TRBV7-2 and TRBJ1-6, with a tentative D call TRBD1 (5 bases). Trimming stripped 2 bases from V and 5 bases from J, with 7 bases between. Germline values: CDR1 SGHTA, CDR2 FQGNSA. CDR3 length: 14 amino acids. The CDR3 DNA is TGTGCCAGCAGCTTACGACAGAATAATTCACCCCTCCACTTT. Its protein is CASSLRQNNSPLHF.

The chain couples TRBV20-1 to TRBJ1-3; a weak D match, TRBD1 (6 bases). The germline V and J ends were trimmed by 5 bases and 1 base, with 12 bases remaining between them. CDR1 DFQATT and CDR2 SNEGSKA come from the germline V gene (reference sequence). CDR3 length: 14 amino acids. CDR3 nucleotide sequence: TGCAGTGCTCGGGACACCGAATCTGGAAACACCATATATTTT. Its protein product is CSARDTESGNTIYF.

This clonotype showed up many times. The chain carries TRBV12-3 or TRBV12-4 and TRBJ2-2; 12 nucleotides match TRBD2. After removal of 7 bases from V and 5 bases from J, the junction contained 8 bases not matched to a gene. The CDR3 contains 16 residues. This CDR3 is CASTLLAGGQTGELFF. The CDR3 DNA is TGTGCCAGCACCCTACTAGCGGGAGGTCAGACCGGGGAGCTGTTTTTT.

This clonotype was found many times. This rearrangement joins TRBV7-2 to TRBJ1-1; D remains unclear. This CDR3 contains 14 residues. V was trimmed by 5 bases and J by 5 bases, leaving 15 bases between them. The V gene's germline CDR1 is SGHTA and CDR2 FQGNSA. CDR3 protein: CASSPETLRTEAFF. Written as DNA, the CDR3 is TGTGCCAGCAGCCCGGAGACGTTAAGGACTGAAGCTTTCTTT.

This clonotype was counted at least ten times. The rearrangement joins TRBV15 to TRBJ2-2; D might be TRBD2 (6 bases). The CDR3 has 16 residues. Trimming removed 0 bases from V and 7 bases from J, with 15 bases in between. Germline V lookup: CDR1 LNHNV, CDR2 YYDKDF (reference sequence). The CDR3 loop reads CATSRDVGGIGGELFF. The DNA for the CDR3 is TGTGCCACCAGCAGAGATGTCGGCGGGATTGGCGGGGAGCTGTTTTTT.